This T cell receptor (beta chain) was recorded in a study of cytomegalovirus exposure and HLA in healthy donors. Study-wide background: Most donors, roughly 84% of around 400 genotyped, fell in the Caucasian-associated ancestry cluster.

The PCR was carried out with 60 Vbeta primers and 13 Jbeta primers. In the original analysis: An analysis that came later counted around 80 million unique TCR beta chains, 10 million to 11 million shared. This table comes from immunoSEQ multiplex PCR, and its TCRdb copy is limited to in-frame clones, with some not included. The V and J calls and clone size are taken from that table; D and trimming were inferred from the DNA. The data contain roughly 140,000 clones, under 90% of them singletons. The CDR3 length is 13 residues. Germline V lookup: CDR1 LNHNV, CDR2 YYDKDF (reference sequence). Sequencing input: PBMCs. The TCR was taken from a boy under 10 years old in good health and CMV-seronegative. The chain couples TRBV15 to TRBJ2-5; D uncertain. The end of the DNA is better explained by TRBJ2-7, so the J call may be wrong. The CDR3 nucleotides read TGTGCCACCAGCAGATCCCCTTACGCCGAGCAGTACTTC. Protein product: CATSRSPYAEQYF.